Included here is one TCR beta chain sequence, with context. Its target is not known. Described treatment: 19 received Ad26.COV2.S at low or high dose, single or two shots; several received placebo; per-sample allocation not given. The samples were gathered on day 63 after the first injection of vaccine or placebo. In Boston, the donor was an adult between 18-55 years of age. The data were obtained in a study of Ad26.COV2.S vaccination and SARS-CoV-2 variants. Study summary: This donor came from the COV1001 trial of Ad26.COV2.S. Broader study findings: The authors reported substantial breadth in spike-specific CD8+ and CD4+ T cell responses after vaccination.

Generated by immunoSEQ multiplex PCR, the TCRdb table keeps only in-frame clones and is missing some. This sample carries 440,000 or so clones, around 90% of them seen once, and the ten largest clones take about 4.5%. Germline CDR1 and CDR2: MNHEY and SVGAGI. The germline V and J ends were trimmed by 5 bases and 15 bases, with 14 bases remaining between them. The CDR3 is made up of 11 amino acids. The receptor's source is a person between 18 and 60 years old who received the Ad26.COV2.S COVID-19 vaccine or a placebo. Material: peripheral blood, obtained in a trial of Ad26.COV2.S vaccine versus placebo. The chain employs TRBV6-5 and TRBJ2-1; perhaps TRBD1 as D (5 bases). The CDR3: CASSLLVGVFF. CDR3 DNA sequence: TGTGCCAGCAGTCTGCTAGTAGGGGTGTTCTTC.